Below are 8 T cell receptor beta chains sequenced from a single sample in a study of blood T cell repertoires in COVID-19. Assay: immunoSEQ multiplex PCR; the TCRdb copy retains only in-frame clones and omits some. The sample lists 40,000 to 50,000 clones, approximately 80% occurring once. Source material: peripheral blood. These receptors were obtained from a man in his forties or fifties with active COVID-19.

The chain has TRBV27 and TRBJ2-1; perhaps TRBD2 as D (7 bases). The CDR3 has 14 amino acids. CDR1 and CDR2 from the germline V gene are MNHEY and SMNVEV (reference sequence). Trimming shortened V by 8 bases and J by 7 bases, and 18 bases separated the two germline ends. The CDR3 loop reads CASGGGGARNEQFF. The CDR3 bases are TGTGCCAGCGGAGGGGGGGGAGCTCGAAATGAGCAGTTCTTC.

The chain uses TRBV3-1 (or the pseudogene TRBV3-2) and TRBJ2-2; 10 bases line up with TRBD2. The CDR3 is made up of 16 amino acids. Trimming cost V 4 bases and J 1 base; bases outside gene matches: 3. CDR1 and CDR2 (germline): LGHDT, YNNKEL (reference sequence). The CDR3 nucleotides are TGTGCCAGCAGCCCAGGACTAGCGGTGAACACCGGGGAGCTGTTTTTT. This encodes CASSPGLAVNTGELFF.

The rearrangement joins TRBV7-2 to TRBJ1-2, with D possibly being TRBD1 (6 bases). Germline V gene sequence: CDR1 SGHTA, CDR2 FQGNSA. V lost 5 bases, J lost 5 bases, and 30 bases lay in between. This CDR3 region has 19 residues. The CDR3 loop reads CASSLTPRASGDESYGYTF. The CDR3 DNA sequence: TGTGCCAGCAGCCTCACCCCTCGGGCCTCAGGGGACGAGTCATATGGCTACACCTTC. The full variable domain, with the rest looked up from reference TRBV7-2 and TRBJ1-2, is GAGVSQSPSNKVTEKGKDVELRCDPISGHTALYWYRQSLGQGLEFLIYFQGNSAPDKSGLPSDRFSAERTGGSVSTLTIQRTQQEDSAVYLCASSLTPRASGDESYGYTFGSGTRLTVV.

This chain uses TRBV18 with TRBJ2-7; the match to TRBD1 covers 8 bases. The germline V gene has CDR1 KGHSH and CDR2 LQKENI. This CDR3 comprises 14 residues. After removal of 5 bases from V and 1 base from J, the junction contained 4 bases not matched to a gene. CDR3 DNA: TGTGCCAGCTCAACCGGGACAGGATCCTACGAGCAGTACTTC. Translation: CASSTGTGSYEQYF.

CDR3 sequence: CASSQLAGGGDEQFF. DNA of the CDR3: TGTGCCAGCAGCCAACTAGCGGGAGGGGGAGATGAGCAGTTCTTC. The rearrangement joins TRBV7-9 to TRBJ2-1; 13 bases line up with TRBD2. Looked up from germline, CDR1 is SEHNR and CDR2 is FQNEAQ (reference sequence). Germline trimming cut 5 bases from V and 8 bases from J; bases unmatched to any gene: 6. This CDR3 spans 15 amino acids.

CDR3 bases: TGTGCCAGCAGCTTAGGGTCCACAGGGGGACCCTATGGCTACACCTTC. Protein product: CASSLGSTGGPYGYTF. V gene TRBV7-8 combines with J gene TRBJ1-2; 8 nucleotides align to TRBD1. CDR3 size: 16 residues. Germline CDR1 SGHVS, CDR2 FQNEAQ. Unmatched junction bases numbered 8, after V lost 1 base and J lost 4 bases.

The chain uses TRBV9 and TRBJ2-3, with D tentatively TRBD1 (5 bases). The V end was cut by 4 bases, the J end by 7 bases, with 10 bases between. The germline CDR1 and CDR2 sequences are SGDLS and YYNGEE. The CDR3 contains 12 residues. The CDR3: CASSPGAHTQYF. The CDR3 DNA reads as TGTGCCAGCAGCCCTGGGGCACATACGCAGTATTTT.

V and J are TRBV5-1 and TRBJ2-3; 10 bases fit TRBD2. Trimming at V came to 3 bases and at J to 13 bases, leaving 8 bases not matched to a gene. The length of the CDR3 is 13 residues. CDR1 SGHRS and CDR2 YFSETQ come from the germline V gene. CDR3 protein: CASSSPPGTSEYF. The CDR3 bases are TGCGCCAGCAGCTCCCCGCCCGGGACTAGCGAGTATTTT.